This TCR beta chain was found in a study of shared clonotypes between healthy human individuals. This clone came up once. Once extracted for a subset, genomic DNA was divided evenly among several immunoSEQ plates. Sequencing used immunoSEQ multiplex PCR; TCRdb keeps in-frame clones, though not all of them. The table includes 190,000 or so clones, roughly 70% detected once. The source is a man in his thirties or forties in good health. Source material: memory CD4+ T cells sorted from blood. As for subset: CD45RA-negative fraction.

The CDR3 region is CASSPQQGYEQYF. CDR3 nucleotide sequence: TGTGCCAGCAGCCCCCAACAGGGCTACGAGCAGTACTTC. This chain uses TRBV11-3 with TRBJ2-7; D is perhaps TRBD1 (6 bases). The CDR3 consists of 13 residues. The V gene lost 5 bases and the J gene lost 3 bases, with 11 bases spanning the gap. Germline loops: CDR1 SGHNT, CDR2 YENEEA.